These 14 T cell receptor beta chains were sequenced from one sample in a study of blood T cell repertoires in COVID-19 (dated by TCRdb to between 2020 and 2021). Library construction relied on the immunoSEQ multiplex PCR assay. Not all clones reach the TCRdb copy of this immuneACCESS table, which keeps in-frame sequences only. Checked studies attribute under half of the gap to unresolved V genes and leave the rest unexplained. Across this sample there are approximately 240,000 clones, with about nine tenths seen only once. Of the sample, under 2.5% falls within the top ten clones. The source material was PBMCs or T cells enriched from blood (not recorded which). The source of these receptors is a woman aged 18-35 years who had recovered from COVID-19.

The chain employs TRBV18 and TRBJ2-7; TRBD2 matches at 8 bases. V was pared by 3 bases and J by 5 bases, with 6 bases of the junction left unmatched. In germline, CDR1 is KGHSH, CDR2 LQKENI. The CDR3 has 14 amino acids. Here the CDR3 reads CASSPGTRSHEQYF. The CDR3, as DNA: TGTGCCAGCTCACCCGGGACTAGGTCTCACGAGCAGTACTTC.

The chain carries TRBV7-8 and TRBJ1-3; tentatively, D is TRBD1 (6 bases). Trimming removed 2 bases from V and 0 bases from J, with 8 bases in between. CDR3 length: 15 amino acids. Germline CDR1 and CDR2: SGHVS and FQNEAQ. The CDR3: CASSLTQGSGNTIYF. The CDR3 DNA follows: TGTGCCAGCAGCTTAACACAGGGCTCTGGAAACACCATATATTTT.

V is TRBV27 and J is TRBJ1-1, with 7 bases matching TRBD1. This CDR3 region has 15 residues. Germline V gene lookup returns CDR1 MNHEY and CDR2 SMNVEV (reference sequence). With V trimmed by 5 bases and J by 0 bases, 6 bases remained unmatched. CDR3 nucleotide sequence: TGTGCCAGCAGTACACTACAGGGGCTGAACACTGAAGCTTTCTTT. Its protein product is CASSTLQGLNTEAFF.

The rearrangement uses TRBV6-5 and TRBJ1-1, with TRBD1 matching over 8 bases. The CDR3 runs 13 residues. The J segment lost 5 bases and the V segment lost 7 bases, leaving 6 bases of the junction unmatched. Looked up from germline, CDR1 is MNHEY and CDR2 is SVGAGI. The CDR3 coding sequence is TGTGCCAGCACTCGACAGGGGTGGACTGAAGCTTTCTTT. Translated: CASTRQGWTEAFF.

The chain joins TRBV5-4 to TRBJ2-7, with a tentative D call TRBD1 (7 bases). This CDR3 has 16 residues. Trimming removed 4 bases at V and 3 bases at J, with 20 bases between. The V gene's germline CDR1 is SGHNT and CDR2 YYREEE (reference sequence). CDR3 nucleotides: TGTGCCAGCAGCAAGGTGGACAGGCGGGATTACTACGAGCAGTACTTC. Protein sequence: CASSKVDRRDYYEQYF. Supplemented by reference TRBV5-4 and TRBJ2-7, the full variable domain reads ETGVTQSPTHLIKTRGQQVTLRCSSQSGHNTVSWYQQALGQGPQFIFQYYREEENGRGNFPPRFSGLQFPNYSSELNVNALELDDSALYLCASSKVDRRDYYEQYFGPGTRLTVT.

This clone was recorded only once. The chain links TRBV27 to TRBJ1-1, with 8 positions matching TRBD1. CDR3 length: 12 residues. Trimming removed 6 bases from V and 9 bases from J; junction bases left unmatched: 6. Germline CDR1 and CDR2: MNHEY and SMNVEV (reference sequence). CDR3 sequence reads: CASRTQGAQAFF. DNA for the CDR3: TGTGCCAGCAGGACGCAGGGGGCGCAAGCTTTCTTT.

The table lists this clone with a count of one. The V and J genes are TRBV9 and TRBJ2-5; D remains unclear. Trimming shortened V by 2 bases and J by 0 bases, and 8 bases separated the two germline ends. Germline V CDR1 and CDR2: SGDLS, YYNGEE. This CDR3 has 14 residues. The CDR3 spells CASSVGPYQETQYF. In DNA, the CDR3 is TGTGCCAGCAGCGTGGGCCCGTACCAAGAGACCCAGTACTTC.

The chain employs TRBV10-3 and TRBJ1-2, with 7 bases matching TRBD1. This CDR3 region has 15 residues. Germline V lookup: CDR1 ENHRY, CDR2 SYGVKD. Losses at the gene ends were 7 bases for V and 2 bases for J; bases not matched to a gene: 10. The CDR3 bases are TGTGCCATCAATAGTGACAGGGCAGGCAACTATGGCTACACCTTC. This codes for CAINSDRAGNYGYTF.

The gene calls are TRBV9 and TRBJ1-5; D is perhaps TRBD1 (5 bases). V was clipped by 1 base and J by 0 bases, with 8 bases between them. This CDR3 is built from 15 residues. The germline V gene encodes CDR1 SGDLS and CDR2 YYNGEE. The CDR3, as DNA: TGTGCCAGCAGCGTACAGGGAAATAGCAATCAGCCCCAGCATTTT. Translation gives CASSVQGNSNQPQHF.

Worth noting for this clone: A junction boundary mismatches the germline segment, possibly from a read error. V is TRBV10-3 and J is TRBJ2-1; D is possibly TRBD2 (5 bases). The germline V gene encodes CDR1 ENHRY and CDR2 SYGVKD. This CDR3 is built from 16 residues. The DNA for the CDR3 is TGTGCCACCAGTTTAGCTGGGAGAGCCGGAGACAATGAGCAGTTCTTC. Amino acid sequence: CATSLAGRAGDNEQFF.

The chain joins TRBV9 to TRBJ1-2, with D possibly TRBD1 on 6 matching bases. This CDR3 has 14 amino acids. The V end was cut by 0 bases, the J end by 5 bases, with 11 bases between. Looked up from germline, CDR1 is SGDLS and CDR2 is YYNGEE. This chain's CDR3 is CASSVAPTGYGYTF. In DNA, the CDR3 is TGTGCCAGCAGCGTAGCCCCGACAGGATATGGCTACACCTTC. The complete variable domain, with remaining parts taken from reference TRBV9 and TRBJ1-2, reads DSGVTQTPKHLITATGQRVTLRCSPRSGDLSVYWYQQSLDQGLQFLIQYYNGEERAKGNILERFSAQQFPDLHSELNLSSLELGDSALYFCASSVAPTGYGYTFGSGTRLTVV.

The CDR3 here is CASSFVEQGEAFF. The CDR3 DNA reads TGTGCCAGCAGTTTTGTCGAACAGGGGGAAGCTTTCTTT. The chain employs TRBV12-3 or TRBV12-4 and TRBJ1-1; 7 nucleotides align to TRBD1. This CDR3 spans 13 amino acids. V shed 3 bases, J shed 8 bases, and the junction held 6 bases outside the gene matches.

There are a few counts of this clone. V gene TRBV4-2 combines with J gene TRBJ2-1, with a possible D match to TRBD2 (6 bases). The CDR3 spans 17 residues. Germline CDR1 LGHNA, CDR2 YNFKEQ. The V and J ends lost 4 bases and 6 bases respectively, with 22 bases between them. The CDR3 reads CASSPDPVGGEINEQFF. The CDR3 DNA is TGTGCCAGCAGCCCGGACCCAGTAGGCGGGGAAATCAATGAGCAGTTCTTC.

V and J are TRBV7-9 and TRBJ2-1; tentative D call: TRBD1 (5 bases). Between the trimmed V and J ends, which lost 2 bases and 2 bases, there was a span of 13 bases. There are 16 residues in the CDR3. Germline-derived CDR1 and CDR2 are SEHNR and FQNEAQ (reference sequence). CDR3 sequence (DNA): TGTGCCAGCAGCTTATCTAGGGGCCTAACCTACAATGAGCAGTTCTTC. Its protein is CASSLSRGLTYNEQFF.